Listed below are T cell receptor beta chains from one sample, sequenced in a study of cytomegalovirus exposure and HLA in healthy donors. Here immunoSEQ multiplex PCR was the method, and the copy in TCRdb shows in-frame clones only, minus some. This sample's table reports under 250,000 clones. The sequenced sample consisted of PBMCs. The receptors stem from a girl between 2 and 10 years old in good health and CMV-seropositive. Both conserved end residues are part of each CDR3. Each record gives: CDR3 DNA, CDR3 protein, J gene, D gene, V gene. D genes are given only for firm matches.

DNA: TGTGCCAGCAGTTTAGGAGCGGGAGAAAGTGAGCAGTACTTC
CDR3: CASSLGAGESEQYF
J: TRBJ2-7
D: TRBD2
V: TRBV28

DNA: TGTGCCAGCAGGCCTAGGGACAGCTTAAATCAGCCCCAGCATTTT
CDR3: CASRPRDSLNQPQHF
J: TRBJ1-5
D: TRBD1
V: TRBV27

DNA: TGTGCCAGCCGTCTAGCGGGAGTATTAGTGAGAACCGGGGAGCTGTTTTTT
CDR3: CASRLAGVLVRTGELFF
J: TRBJ2-2
D: TRBD2
V: TRBV2

DNA: TGTGCCAGCAGCTTAGCAGAGAACTATGGCTACACCTTC
CDR3: CASSLAENYGYTF
J: TRBJ1-2
D: .
V: TRBV7-6

DNA: TGTGCCAGCAGCTTACACAGGGGGTACGAGCAGTACTTC
CDR3: CASSLHRGYEQYF
J: TRBJ2-7
D: TRBD1
V: TRBV11-3

DNA: TGTGCCAGCAGTTTTAGCCCCATGAACACTGAAGCTTTCTTT
CDR3: CASSFSPMNTEAFF
J: TRBJ1-1
D: .
V: TRBV28

DNA: TGTGCCGCCTGCGGGGGAGCGGGCTCCTACGAGCAGTACTTC
CDR3: CAACGGAGSYEQYF
J: TRBJ2-7
D: TRBD2
V: TRBV10-3

DNA: TGTGCCAGCAGCGGACTAGCGGGAGCTGAGCAGTTCTTC
CDR3: CASSGLAGAEQFF
J: TRBJ2-1
D: TRBD2
V: TRBV11-2

DNA: TGTGCCGGAAGATACCGGGGTTGGGAGACCCAGTACTTC
CDR3: CAGRYRGWETQYF
J: TRBJ2-5
D: .
V: TRBV5-8

DNA: TGTGCCATCCCCGGGGGGACAGGGATGGTTGGCTACACCTTC
CDR3: CAIPGGTGMVGYTF
J: TRBJ1-2
D: TRBD1
V: TRBV6-1

DNA: TGCGCCAGCAGCTTTACCGGGACAGGGGGCTACGAGCAGTACTTC
CDR3: CASSFTGTGGYEQYF
J: TRBJ2-7
D: TRBD1
V: TRBV5-1

DNA: TGTGCCAGCCATCCCCCCTCCCCTCGCGAGCAGTACTTC
CDR3: CASHPPSPREQYF
J: TRBJ2-7
D: .
V: TRBV2

DNA: TGTGTCAGAAGCTATTGGGACAGGGGAGGTGAAAAACTGTTTTTT
CDR3: CVRSYWDRGGEKLFF
J: TRBJ1-4
D: .
V: TRBV7-5

DNA: TGTGCCAGTTGCCTAATCGGGTGGGCAGGGCTGCAGGATCAGCCCCAGCATTTT
CDR3: CASCLIGWAGLQDQPQHF
J: TRBJ1-5
D: .
V: TRBV28